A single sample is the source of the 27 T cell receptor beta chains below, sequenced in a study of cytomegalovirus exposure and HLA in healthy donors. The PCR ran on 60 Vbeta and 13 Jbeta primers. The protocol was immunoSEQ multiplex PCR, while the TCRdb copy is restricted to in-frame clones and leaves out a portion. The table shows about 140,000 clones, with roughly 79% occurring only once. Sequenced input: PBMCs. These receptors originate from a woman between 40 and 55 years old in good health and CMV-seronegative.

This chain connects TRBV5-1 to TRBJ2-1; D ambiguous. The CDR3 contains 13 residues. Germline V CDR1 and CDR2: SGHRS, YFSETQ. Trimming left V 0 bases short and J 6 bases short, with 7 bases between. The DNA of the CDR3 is TGCGCCAGCAGCTTGGCCACGGGCAATGAGCAGTTCTTC. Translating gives CASSLATGNEQFF. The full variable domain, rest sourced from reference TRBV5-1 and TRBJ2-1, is KAGVTQTPRYLIKTRGQQVTLSCSPISGHRSVSWYQQTPGQGLQFLFEYFSETQRNKGNFPGRFSGRQFSNSRSEMNVSTLELGDSALYLCASSLATGNEQFFGPGTRLTVL.

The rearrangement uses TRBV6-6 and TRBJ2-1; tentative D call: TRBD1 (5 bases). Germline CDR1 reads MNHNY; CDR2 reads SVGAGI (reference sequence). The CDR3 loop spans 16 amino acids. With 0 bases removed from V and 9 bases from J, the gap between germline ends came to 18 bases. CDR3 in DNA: TGTGCCAGCAGTTACTCACTCCTTTTACAGGACCTTGAGCAGTTCTTC. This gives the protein CASSYSLLLQDLEQFF.

CDR3 in DNA: TGTGCCAGCGAAACCCTGCGGAACTATGGCTACACCTTC. Its protein product is CASETLRNYGYTF. The rearrangement uses TRBV28 and TRBJ1-2; D remains unclear. V dropped 8 bases and J dropped 2 bases, with 12 bases sitting between them. The germline gives CDR1 MDHEN, CDR2 SYDVKM. This CDR3 comprises 13 residues.

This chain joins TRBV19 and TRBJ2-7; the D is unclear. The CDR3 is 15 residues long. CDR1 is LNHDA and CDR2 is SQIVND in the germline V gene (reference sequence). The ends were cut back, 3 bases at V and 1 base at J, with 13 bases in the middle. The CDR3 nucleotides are TGTGCCAGTAGTATTATCCTCCTACCTTCCTACGAGCAGTACTTC. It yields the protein CASSIILLPSYEQYF.

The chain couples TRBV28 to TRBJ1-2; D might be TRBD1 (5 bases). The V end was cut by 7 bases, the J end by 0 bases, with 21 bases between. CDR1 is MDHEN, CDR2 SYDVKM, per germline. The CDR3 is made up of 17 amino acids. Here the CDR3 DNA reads TGTGCCAGCATAGGGGTAGGCACCCCGACAGCTAACTATGGCTACACCTTC. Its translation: CASIGVGTPTANYGYTF.

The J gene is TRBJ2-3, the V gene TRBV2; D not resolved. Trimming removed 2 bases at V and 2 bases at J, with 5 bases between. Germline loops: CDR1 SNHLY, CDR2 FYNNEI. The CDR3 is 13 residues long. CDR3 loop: CASSEQITDTQYF. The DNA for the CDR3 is TGTGCCAGCAGTGAACAGATCACAGATACGCAGTATTTT.

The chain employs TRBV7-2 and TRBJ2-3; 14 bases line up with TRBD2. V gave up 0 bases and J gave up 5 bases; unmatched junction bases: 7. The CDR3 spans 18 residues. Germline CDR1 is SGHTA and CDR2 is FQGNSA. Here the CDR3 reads CASSLAILGTSGRDTQYF. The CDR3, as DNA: TGTGCCAGCAGCTTAGCAATTTTAGGGACTAGCGGGAGAGATACGCAGTATTTT.

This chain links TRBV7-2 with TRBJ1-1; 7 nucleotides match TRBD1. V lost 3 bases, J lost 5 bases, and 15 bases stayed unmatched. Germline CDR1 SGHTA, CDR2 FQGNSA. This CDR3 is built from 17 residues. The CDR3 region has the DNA TGTGCCAGCAGCTTCCGACCGATGGGCTCGGGACAGACTGAAGCTTTCTTT. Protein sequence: CASSFRPMGSGQTEAFF.

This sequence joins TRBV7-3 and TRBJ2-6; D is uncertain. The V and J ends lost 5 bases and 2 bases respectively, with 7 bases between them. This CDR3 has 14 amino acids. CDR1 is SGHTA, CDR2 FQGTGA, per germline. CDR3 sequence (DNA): TGTGCCAGCAGCCTCCAGGCTGGGGCCAACGTCCTGACTTTC. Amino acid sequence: CASSLQAGANVLTF. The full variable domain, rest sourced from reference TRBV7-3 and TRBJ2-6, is GAGVSQTPSNKVTEKGKYVELRCDPISGHTALYWYRQSLGQGPEFLIYFQGTGAADDSGLPNDRFFAVRPEGSVSTLKIQRTERGDSAVYLCASSLQAGANVLTFGAGSRLTVL.

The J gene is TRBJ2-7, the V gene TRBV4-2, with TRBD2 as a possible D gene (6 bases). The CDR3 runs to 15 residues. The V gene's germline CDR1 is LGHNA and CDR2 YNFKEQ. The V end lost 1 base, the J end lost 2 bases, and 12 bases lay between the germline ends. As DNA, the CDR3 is TGTGCCAGCAGCCAAGTGGCTAGCGAGACCTACGAGCAGTACTTC. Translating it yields CASSQVASETYEQYF.

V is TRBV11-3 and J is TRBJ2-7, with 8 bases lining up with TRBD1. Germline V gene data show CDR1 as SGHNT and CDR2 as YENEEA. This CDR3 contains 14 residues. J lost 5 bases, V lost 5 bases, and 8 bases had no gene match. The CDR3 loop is CASSRSDRVHEQYF. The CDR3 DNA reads TGTGCCAGCAGCCGTTCGGACAGGGTCCACGAGCAGTACTTC.

Written as DNA, the CDR3 is TGTGCCAGCAGTCGCGCCCAGGGTCACACCGGGGAGCTGTTTTTT. Protein: CASSRAQGHTGELFF. The chain uses TRBV28 and TRBJ2-2; TRBD1 might be the D (5 bases). Between the trimmed V and J ends, which lost 5 bases and 3 bases, there was a span of 13 bases. CDR1 and CDR2 (germline): MDHEN, SYDVKM. The CDR3 runs 15 residues.

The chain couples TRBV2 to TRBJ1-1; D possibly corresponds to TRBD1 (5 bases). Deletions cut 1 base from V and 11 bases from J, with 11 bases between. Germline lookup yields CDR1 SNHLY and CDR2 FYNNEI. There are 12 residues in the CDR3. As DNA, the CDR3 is TGTGCCAGCAGTGAAGGGGCAGGGATGGCTTTCTTT. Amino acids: CASSEGAGMAFF.

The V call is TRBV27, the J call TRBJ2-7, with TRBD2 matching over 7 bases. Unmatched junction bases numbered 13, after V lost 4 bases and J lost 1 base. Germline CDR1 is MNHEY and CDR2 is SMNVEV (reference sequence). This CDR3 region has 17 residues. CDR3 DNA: TGTGCCAGCAGTTCCTATCCCCCTGGACTAGTGTCCTACGAGCAGTACTTC. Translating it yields CASSSYPPGLVSYEQYF.

This CDR3 is CASSLPSGTGTHEQYF. The CDR3 DNA is TGTGCCAGCAGCCTACCCTCCGGGACAGGGACACACGAGCAGTACTTC. This chain links TRBV11-2 with TRBJ2-7, with 9 positions matching TRBD1. The CDR3 runs to 16 residues. Per germline, CDR1 SGHAT and CDR2 FQNNGV. V shed 5 bases and J 5 bases; nucleotides not matched to a gene: 13.

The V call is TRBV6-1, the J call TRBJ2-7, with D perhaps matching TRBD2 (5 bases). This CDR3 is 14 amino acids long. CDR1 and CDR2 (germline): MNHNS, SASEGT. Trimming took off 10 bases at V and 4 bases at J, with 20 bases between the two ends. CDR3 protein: CATRRTPSGYEQYF. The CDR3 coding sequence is TGTGCCACTCGACGGACTCCCTCCGGGTACGAGCAGTACTTC.

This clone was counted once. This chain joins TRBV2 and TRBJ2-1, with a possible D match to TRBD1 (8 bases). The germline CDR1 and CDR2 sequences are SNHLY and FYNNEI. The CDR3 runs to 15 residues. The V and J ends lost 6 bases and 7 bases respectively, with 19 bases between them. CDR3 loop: CASRGGQGAINEQFF. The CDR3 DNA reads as TGTGCCAGCAGGGGGGGGCAGGGGGCAATAAATGAGCAGTTCTTC.

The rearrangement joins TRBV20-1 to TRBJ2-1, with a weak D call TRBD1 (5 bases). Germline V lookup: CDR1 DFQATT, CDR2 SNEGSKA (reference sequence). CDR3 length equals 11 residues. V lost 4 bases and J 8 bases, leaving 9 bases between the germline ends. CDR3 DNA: TGCAGTGCTAAGGGGTTGCATGAGCAGTTCTTC. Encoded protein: CSAKGLHEQFF.

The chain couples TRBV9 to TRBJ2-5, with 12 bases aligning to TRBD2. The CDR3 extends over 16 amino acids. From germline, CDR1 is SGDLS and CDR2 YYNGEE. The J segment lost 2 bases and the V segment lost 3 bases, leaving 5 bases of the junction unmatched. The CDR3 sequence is CASSDGLAGPQETQYF. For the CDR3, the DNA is TGTGCCAGCAGCGACGGACTAGCGGGGCCACAAGAGACCCAGTACTTC.

The CDR3 reads CASRDTLNTGELFF. The DNA of the CDR3 is TGCGCCAGCCGGGACACCCTGAACACCGGGGAGCTGTTTTTT. The chain recombines TRBV5-1 with TRBJ2-2; perhaps TRBD1 as D (6 bases). Germline CDR1 reads SGHRS; CDR2 reads YFSETQ. Trimming took 7 bases from V and 1 from J, leaving 11 bases between them. This CDR3 has 14 residues.

The DNA of the CDR3 is TGTGCCAGCAGCCCCCCACTAGCGGGAGGGCGGCATACGCAGTATTTT. Protein: CASSPPLAGGRHTQYF. This chain uses TRBV28 with TRBJ2-3; 13 bases match TRBD2. Trimming removed 6 bases from V and 7 bases from J; junction bases left unmatched: 10. Germline values: CDR1 MDHEN, CDR2 SYDVKM. This CDR3 comprises 16 residues.

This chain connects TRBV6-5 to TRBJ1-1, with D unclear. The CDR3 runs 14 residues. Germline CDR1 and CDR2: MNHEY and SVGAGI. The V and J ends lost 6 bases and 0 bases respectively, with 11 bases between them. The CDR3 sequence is CASSRSALNTEAFF. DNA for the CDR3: TGTGCCAGCAGCAGGTCCGCATTGAACACTGAAGCTTTCTTT.

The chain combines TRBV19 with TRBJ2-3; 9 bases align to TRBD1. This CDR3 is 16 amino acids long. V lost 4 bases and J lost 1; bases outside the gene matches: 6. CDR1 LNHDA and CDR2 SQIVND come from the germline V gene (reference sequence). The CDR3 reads CASSNQGQGGTDTQYF. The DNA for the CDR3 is TGTGCCAGTAGTAACCAGGGACAGGGCGGCACAGATACGCAGTATTTT. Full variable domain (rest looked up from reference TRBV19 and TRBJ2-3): DGGITQSPKYLFRKEGQNVTLSCEQNLNHDAMYWYRQDPGQGLRLIYYSQIVNDFQKGDIAEGYSVSREKKESFPLTVTSAQKNPTAFYLCASSNQGQGGTDTQYFGPGTRLTVL.

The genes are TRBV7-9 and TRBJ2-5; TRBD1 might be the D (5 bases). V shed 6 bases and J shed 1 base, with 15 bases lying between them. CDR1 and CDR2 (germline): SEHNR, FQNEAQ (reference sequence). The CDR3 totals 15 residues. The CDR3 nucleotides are TGTGCCAGCAGTGTAACGGCAGGGTTCCAAGAGACCCAGTACTTC. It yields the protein CASSVTAGFQETQYF.

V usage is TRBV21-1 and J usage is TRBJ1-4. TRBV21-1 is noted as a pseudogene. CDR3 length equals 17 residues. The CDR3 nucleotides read TGTGCCAGCAGCAAAGAGGAGGCAAATTCAACTAATGAAAAACTGTTTTTT. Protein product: CASSKEEANSTNEKLFF.

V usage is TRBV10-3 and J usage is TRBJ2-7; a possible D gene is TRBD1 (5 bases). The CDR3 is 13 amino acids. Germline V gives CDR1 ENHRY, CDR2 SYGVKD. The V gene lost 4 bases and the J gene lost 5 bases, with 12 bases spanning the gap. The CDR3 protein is CAISGGPRDEQYF. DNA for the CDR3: TGTGCCATCAGTGGAGGACCCAGGGACGAGCAGTACTTC.

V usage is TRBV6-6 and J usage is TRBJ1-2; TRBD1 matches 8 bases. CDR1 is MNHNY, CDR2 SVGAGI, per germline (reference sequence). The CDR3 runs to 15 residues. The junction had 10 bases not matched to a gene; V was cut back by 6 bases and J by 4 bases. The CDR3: CASSLFQGAGYGYTF. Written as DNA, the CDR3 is TGTGCCAGCAGCCTCTTCCAGGGGGCGGGCTATGGCTACACCTTC.